The 28 T cell receptor beta chains below were found in one sample sequenced in a study of T cell responses to AZD1222 COVID-19 vaccine. Sequenced by immunoSEQ multiplex PCR; TCRdb stores in-frame clones only, minus some. The table includes about 140,000 clones, 80% to 95% detected once. The sequencing used peripheral blood, collected 28 days after the second AZD1222 dose. The source of these receptors is an adult who received the AZD1222 COVID-19 vaccine.

This chain uses TRBV7-9 with TRBJ2-7, with 8 bases aligning to TRBD2. From germline, CDR1 is SEHNR and CDR2 FQNEAQ (reference sequence). Trimming at V came to 5 bases and at J to 3 bases, leaving 12 bases not matched to a gene. The CDR3 covers 16 residues. DNA for the CDR3: TGTGCCAGCAGCCCTATGGGAGCGGGAGTTAGCTACGAGCAGTACTTC. It yields the protein CASSPMGAGVSYEQYF.

This chain connects TRBV9 to TRBJ1-4; the D is unclear. Per the germline V gene, CDR1 is SGDLS and CDR2 is YYNGEE. V shed 4 bases and J shed 0 bases, with 16 bases lying between them. CDR3 length: 17 amino acids. CDR3 sequence reads: CASSPSGRTSTNEKLFF. For the CDR3, the DNA is TGTGCCAGCAGCCCCTCGGGCAGAACCTCAACTAATGAAAAACTGTTTTTT.

The gene calls are TRBV29-1 and TRBJ2-5; 7 positions match TRBD2. CDR3 length: 14 amino acids. V lost 4 bases and J lost 1; bases outside the gene matches: 6. The V gene's germline CDR1 is SQVTM and CDR2 ANQGSEA. In DNA, the CDR3 is TGCAGCGTTGGGGCCTGGGGGGGCCAAGAGACCCAGTACTTC. As protein: CSVGAWGGQETQYF.

V and J are TRBV5-4 and TRBJ1-1; D is possibly TRBD1 (5 bases). V was cut by 3 bases and J by 3 bases, with 12 bases left in between. This CDR3 is 14 amino acids long. CDR1 and CDR2 (germline): SGHNT, YYREEE (reference sequence). CDR3 sequence (DNA): TGTGCCAGCAGCTCGGGGGGATTGGACACTGAAGCTTTCTTT. Its protein product is CASSSGGLDTEAFF.

V and J are TRBV3-1 (or the pseudogene TRBV3-2) and TRBJ1-2; 8 nucleotides match TRBD1. Germline V gene lookup returns CDR1 LGHDT and CDR2 YNNKEL (reference sequence). The CDR3 consists of 15 residues. The V gene end was trimmed by 5 bases and the J gene end by 0 bases; junction bases not matched to a gene: 5. CDR3 sequence reads: CASSFARGPNYGYTF. The CDR3 nucleotides read TGTGCCAGCAGCTTCGCCAGGGGGCCTAACTATGGCTACACCTTC.

This chain's CDR3 is CASSLGMLAGVYNEQFF. CDR3 nucleotides: TGCGCCAGCAGCTTGGGTATGCTAGCGGGCGTCTACAATGAGCAGTTCTTC. The chain couples TRBV5-1 to TRBJ2-1; 8 bases match TRBD2. V lost 0 bases to trimming and J lost 3 bases; unmatched junction nucleotides: 8. This CDR3 is built from 17 residues. CDR1 is SGHRS and CDR2 is YFSETQ in the germline V gene. The variable domain in full, completed from reference TRBV5-1 and TRBJ2-1, reads KAGVTQTPRYLIKTRGQQVTLSCSPISGHRSVSWYQQTPGQGLQFLFEYFSETQRNKGNFPGRFSGRQFSNSRSEMNVSTLELGDSALYLCASSLGMLAGVYNEQFFGPGTRLTVL.

This chain uses TRBV28 with TRBJ2-1; TRBD1 matches 7 bases. CDR3 length equals 14 residues. The J segment lost 9 bases and the V segment lost 6 bases, leaving 11 bases of the junction unmatched. Germline CDR1 and CDR2: MDHEN and SYDVKM. The CDR3: CASRETGTPGEQFF. The CDR3 DNA follows: TGTGCCAGCAGGGAGACAGGGACCCCGGGTGAGCAGTTCTTC. The full variable domain, in which reference TRBV28 and TRBJ2-1 provide the parts outside the CDR3, is DVKVTQSSRYLVKRTGEKVFLECVQDMDHENMFWYRQDPGLGLRLIYFSYDVKMKEKGDIPEGYSVSREKKERFSLILESASTNQTSMYLCASRETGTPGEQFFGPGTRLTVL.

The chain links TRBV28 to TRBJ2-6; unclear D gene. V lost 6 bases, J lost 0 bases, and 9 bases lay in between. The CDR3 runs to 15 residues. Germline values: CDR1 MDHEN, CDR2 SYDVKM. CDR3: CASSPHRSGANVLTF. The CDR3 coding sequence is TGTGCCAGCAGCCCTCACCGCTCTGGGGCCAACGTCCTGACTTTC. Using reference TRBV28 and TRBJ2-6 for the parts outside the CDR3, the full variable domain is DVKVTQSSRYLVKRTGEKVFLECVQDMDHENMFWYRQDPGLGLRLIYFSYDVKMKEKGDIPEGYSVSREKKERFSLILESASTNQTSMYLCASSPHRSGANVLTFGAGSRLTVL.

V usage is TRBV7-2 and J usage is TRBJ1-3, with 8 bases identical to TRBD1. The CDR3 runs 16 residues. Germline loops: CDR1 SGHTA, CDR2 FQGNSA. After removal of 1 base from V and 4 bases from J, the junction contained 6 bases not matched to a gene. CDR3 loop: CASSLVFRGRGNTIYF. The CDR3 DNA reads TGTGCCAGCAGCTTAGTGTTCAGGGGGCGGGGAAACACCATATATTTT. The full variable domain, completed using reference TRBV7-2 and TRBJ1-3, is GAGVSQSPSNKVTEKGKDVELRCDPISGHTALYWYRQSLGQGLEFLIYFQGNSAPDKSGLPSDRFSAERTGGSVSTLTIQRTQQEDSAVYLCASSLVFRGRGNTIYFGEGSWLTVV.

This chain connects TRBV3-1 (or the pseudogene TRBV3-2) to TRBJ2-6; TRBD1 matches at 9 bases. J was trimmed by 0 bases and V by 8 bases; bases with no gene match: 11. The CDR3 has 18 amino acids. CDR1 and CDR2 (germline): LGHDT, YNNKEL (reference sequence). The CDR3 DNA reads as TGTGCCAGCTCAGGACAGGGGTACTTGAGCTCTGGGGCCAACGTCCTGACTTTC. Amino acid sequence: CASSGQGYLSSGANVLTF.

This rearrangement joins TRBV28 to TRBJ1-2; D ambiguous. The germline V gene has CDR1 MDHEN and CDR2 SYDVKM. The CDR3 has 11 amino acids. V lost 8 bases to trimming and J lost 6 bases, with 10 bases between them. The CDR3 DNA reads as TGTGCCAGCTCGTTTGGGCATGGCTACACCTTC. Translating it yields CASSFGHGYTF.

The chain has TRBV4-1 and TRBJ1-1; D perhaps matches TRBD1 (5 bases). CDR3 size: 14 residues. V lost 1 base and J lost 10, with 16 bases in between. Germline V lookup: CDR1 MGHRA, CDR2 YSYEKL. Here the CDR3 DNA reads TGCGCCAGCAGCCAAGTTGGGAGGGGAGAACGAGCTTTCTTT. It translates to CASSQVGRGERAFF.

This chain connects TRBV27 to TRBJ2-1; 10 nucleotides match TRBD2. V lost 5 bases, J lost 5 bases, and 12 bases stayed unmatched. Germline CDR1 reads MNHEY; CDR2 reads SMNVEV (reference sequence). This CDR3 contains 17 residues. The CDR3 sequence is CASSPPVSSGRNNEQFF. In DNA form, the CDR3 reads TGTGCCAGCAGTCCACCCGTAAGTAGCGGGAGGAACAATGAGCAGTTCTTC.

CDR3 nucleotides: TGTGCCAGCAGCCAACTGGAGAGGTACGAGCAGTACTTC. Amino acids: CASSQLERYEQYF. This sequence joins TRBV4-2 and TRBJ2-7; D is ambiguous. The germline gives CDR1 LGHNA, CDR2 YNFKEQ. The CDR3 spans 13 residues. V lost 2 bases to trimming and J lost 4 bases, with 9 bases between them.

J is TRBJ1-1 and V is TRBV2; D gene unclear. The CDR3 loop spans 12 amino acids. CDR1 and CDR2 (germline): SNHLY, FYNNEI. Trimming removed 1 base from V and 1 base from J, with 1 base in between. The CDR3, as DNA: TGTGCCAGCAGTGAAGGGAACACTGAAGCTTTCTTT. Its protein is CASSEGNTEAFF.

The gene calls are TRBV7-2 and TRBJ1-2; no clear D. The CDR3 is 13 residues long. Germline-derived CDR1 and CDR2 are SGHTA and FQGNSA. The germline V and J ends were trimmed by 5 bases and 8 bases, with 15 bases remaining between them. CDR3 protein: CASSLGPNGGYTF. DNA of the CDR3: TGTGCCAGCAGCCTTGGACCGAATGGGGGCTACACCTTC.

The V and J genes are TRBV4-1 and TRBJ1-1; a possible D gene is TRBD1 (5 bases). Deletions cut 2 bases from V and 0 bases from J, with 13 bases between. The CDR3 is 16 amino acids. In germline, CDR1 is MGHRA, CDR2 YSYEKL. CDR3 amino acids: CASSQRQSPMNTEAFF. For the CDR3, the DNA is TGCGCCAGCAGCCAACGACAGTCCCCAATGAACACTGAAGCTTTCTTT.

This rearrangement joins TRBV7-3 to TRBJ2-1, with 12 bases aligning to TRBD2. The germline gives CDR1 SGHTA, CDR2 FQGTGA. V was pared by 1 base and J by 7 bases, with 8 bases of the junction left unmatched. The CDR3 sequence is 17 residues long. DNA of the CDR3: TGTGCCAGCAGCTTAATCCCGACTAGCGGGAGTACGAATGAGCAGTTCTTC. It translates to CASSLIPTSGSTNEQFF.

J is TRBJ2-3 and V is TRBV28; TRBD1 matches 9 bases. Germline V gene data show CDR1 as MDHEN and CDR2 as SYDVKM. CDR3 size: 16 residues. V lost 3 bases to trimming and J lost 4 bases; unmatched junction nucleotides: 8. DNA of the CDR3: TGTGCCAGCAGTTTGCCCCGGACAGGGGTGTCAGATACGCAGTATTTT. Its translation: CASSLPRTGVSDTQYF.

The J gene is TRBJ2-6, the V gene TRBV2; D possibly corresponds to TRBD1 (6 bases). The CDR3 totals 15 residues. The V and J ends lost 10 bases and 0 bases respectively, with 13 bases between them. Germline V gives CDR1 SNHLY, CDR2 FYNNEI. CDR3 in amino acids: CAMNDRSSGANVLTF. CDR3 coding DNA: TGTGCCATGAACGACAGGAGCTCTGGGGCCAACGTCCTGACTTTC.

The chain couples TRBV3-1 (or the pseudogene TRBV3-2) to TRBJ2-2; D is possibly TRBD1 or TRBD2 (5 bases each). The germline gives CDR1 LGHDT, CDR2 YNNKEL (reference sequence). Between the trimmed V and J ends, which lost 1 base and 8 bases, there was a span of 14 bases. CDR3 length: 15 amino acids. The CDR3 DNA follows: TGTGCCAGCAGCCAAGTCGGGACCAACGCGGGGGAGCTGTTTTTT. Its protein is CASSQVGTNAGELFF.

The genes are TRBV30 and TRBJ2-7; D is unclear. CDR1 and CDR2 from the germline V gene are GTSNPN and SVGIG (reference sequence). The CDR3 length is 11 residues. V lost 3 bases, J lost 3 bases, and 6 bases lay in between. The CDR3 here is CAWRRNYEQYF. In DNA, the CDR3 is TGTGCCTGGAGACGTAACTACGAGCAGTACTTC.

This sequence joins TRBV11-2 and TRBJ2-2; TRBD2 is a possible D gene (5 bases). This CDR3 contains 20 residues. CDR1 is SGHAT and CDR2 is FQNNGV in the germline V gene. Trimming removed 0 bases at V and 5 bases at J, with 25 bases between. CDR3 nucleotide sequence: TGTGCCAGCAGCTTAGATCTCTTTCCGGGAACAGTAGCGCTTACCGGGGAGCTGTTTTTT. It codes for CASSLDLFPGTVALTGELFF.

This clone has a handful of counts. The chain is built from TRBV19 and TRBJ2-5; 9 nucleotides agree with TRBD2. The germline V gene encodes CDR1 LNHDA and CDR2 SQIVND (reference sequence). Trimming cost V 3 bases and J 5 bases; bases outside gene matches: 7. The CDR3 totals 15 residues. The CDR3 sequence is CASSIGLAGSETQYF. As DNA, the CDR3 is TGTGCCAGTAGTATTGGGCTAGCGGGATCGGAGACCCAGTACTTC.

The chain is built from TRBV27 and TRBJ2-1; D is unresolved. Germline-derived CDR1 and CDR2 are MNHEY and SMNVEV (reference sequence). V dropped 2 bases and J dropped 0 bases, with 11 bases sitting between them. The length of the CDR3 is 16 residues. CDR3 protein: CASSLALASSYNEQFF. The CDR3 DNA reads TGTGCCAGCAGTTTAGCCTTGGCGAGCTCCTACAATGAGCAGTTCTTC.

This rearrangement joins TRBV19 to TRBJ2-2; 8 nucleotides match TRBD1. V was pared by 9 bases and J by 6 bases, with 3 bases of the junction left unmatched. The CDR3 consists of 12 residues. Germline assignment: CDR1 LNHDA and CDR2 SQIVND (reference sequence). CDR3 nucleotide sequence: TGTGCCAGCGGACAGGGTCCCGGGGAGCTGTTTTTT. Protein product: CASGQGPGELFF. Together with reference TRBV19 and TRBJ2-2, the CDR3 gives the full variable domain: DGGITQSPKYLFRKEGQNVTLSCEQNLNHDAMYWYRQDPGQGLRLIYYSQIVNDFQKGDIAEGYSVSREKKESFPLTVTSAQKNPTAFYLCASGQGPGELFFGEGSRLTVL.

The chain carries TRBV28 and TRBJ1-1, with D maybe TRBD1 (6 bases). V dropped 5 bases and J dropped 4 bases, with 20 bases sitting between them. Looked up from germline, CDR1 is MDHEN and CDR2 is SYDVKM. The length of the CDR3 is 16 residues. CDR3 nucleotide sequence: TGTGCCAGCAGTCCGATATACGACAGGACGGCCACTGAAGCTTTCTTT. This codes for CASSPIYDRTATEAFF. The complete variable domain, with remaining parts taken from reference TRBV28 and TRBJ1-1, reads DVKVTQSSRYLVKRTGEKVFLECVQDMDHENMFWYRQDPGLGLRLIYFSYDVKMKEKGDIPEGYSVSREKKERFSLILESASTNQTSMYLCASSPIYDRTATEAFFGQGTRLTVV.

This clone was observed once. The chain links TRBV4-2 to TRBJ2-3; D not certain. Germline CDR1 reads LGHNA; CDR2 reads YNFKEQ. This CDR3 has 18 amino acids. V shed 4 bases and J shed 4 bases, with 24 bases lying between them. Here the CDR3 reads CASSLQLVAGPGPDTQYF. In DNA, the CDR3 is TGTGCCAGCAGCCTCCAGTTGGTAGCCGGGCCCGGTCCAGATACGCAGTATTTT.